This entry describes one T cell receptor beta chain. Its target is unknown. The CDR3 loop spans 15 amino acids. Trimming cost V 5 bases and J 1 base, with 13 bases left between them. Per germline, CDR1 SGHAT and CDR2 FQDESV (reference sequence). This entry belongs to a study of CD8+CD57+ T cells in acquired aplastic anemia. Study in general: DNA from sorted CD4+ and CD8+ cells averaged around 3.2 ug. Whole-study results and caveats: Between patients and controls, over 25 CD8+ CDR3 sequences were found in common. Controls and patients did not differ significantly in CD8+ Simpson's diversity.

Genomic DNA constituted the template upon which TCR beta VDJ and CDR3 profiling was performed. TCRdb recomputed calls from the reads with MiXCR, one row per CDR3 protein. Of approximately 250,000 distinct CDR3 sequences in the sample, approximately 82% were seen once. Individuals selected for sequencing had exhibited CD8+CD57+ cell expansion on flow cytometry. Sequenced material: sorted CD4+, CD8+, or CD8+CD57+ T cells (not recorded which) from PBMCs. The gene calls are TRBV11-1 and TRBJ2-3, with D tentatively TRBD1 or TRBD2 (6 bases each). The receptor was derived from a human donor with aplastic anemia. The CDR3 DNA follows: TGTGCCAGCAGCGGAGGGGGACACTGCACAGATACGCAGTATTTT. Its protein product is CASSGGGHCTDTQYF. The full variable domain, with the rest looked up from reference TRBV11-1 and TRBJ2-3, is EAEVAQSPRYKITEKSQAVAFWCDPISGHATLYWYRQILGQGPELLVQFQDESVVDDSQLPKDRFSAERLKGVDSTLKIQPAELGDSAMYLCASSGGGHCTDTQYFGPGTRLTVL.